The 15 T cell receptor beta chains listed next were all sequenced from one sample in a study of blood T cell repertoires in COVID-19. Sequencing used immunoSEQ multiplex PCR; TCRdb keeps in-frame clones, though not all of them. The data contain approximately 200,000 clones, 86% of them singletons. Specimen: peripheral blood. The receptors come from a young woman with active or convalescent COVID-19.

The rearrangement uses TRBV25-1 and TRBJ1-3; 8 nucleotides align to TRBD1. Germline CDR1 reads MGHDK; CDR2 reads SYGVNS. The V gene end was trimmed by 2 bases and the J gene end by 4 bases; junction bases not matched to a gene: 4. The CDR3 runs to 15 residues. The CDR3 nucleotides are TGTGCCAGCAGTGAACCGCGACAGGGGGGAAACACCATATATTTT. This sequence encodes CASSEPRQGGNTIYF.

CDR3 bases: TGTGCCAGCTCACTATCTATGGACAGAACCTATGGCTACACCTTC. Amino acid sequence: CASSLSMDRTYGYTF. This chain uses TRBV18 with TRBJ1-2; possible D gene TRBD1, 6 bases. The ends were cut back, 4 bases at V and 4 bases at J, with 16 bases in the middle. The CDR3 covers 15 residues. In germline, CDR1 is KGHSH, CDR2 LQKENI. Drawing the rest from reference TRBV18 and TRBJ1-2, the complete variable domain is NAGVMQNPRHLVRRRGQEARLRCSPMKGHSHVYWYRQLPEEGLKFMVYLQKENIIDESGMPKERFSAEFPKEGPSILRIQQVVRGDSAAYFCASSLSMDRTYGYTFGSGTRLTVV.

The CDR3 region has the DNA TGTGCCAGCTCACCGTCACTAGCGGGAATCGAGCAGTACTTC. Translation gives CASSPSLAGIEQYF. The chain recombines TRBV18 with TRBJ2-7; 10 bases are a match to TRBD2. This CDR3 has 14 amino acids. V shed 3 bases, J shed 6 bases, and the junction held 5 bases outside the gene matches. Germline values: CDR1 KGHSH, CDR2 LQKENI.

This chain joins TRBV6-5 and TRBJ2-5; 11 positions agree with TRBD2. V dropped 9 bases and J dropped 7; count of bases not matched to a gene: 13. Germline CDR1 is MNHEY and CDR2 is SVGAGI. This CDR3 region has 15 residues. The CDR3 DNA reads TGTGCCAGAACAGGGCTAGCGGGGGGTAGGGGGACCCAGTACTTC. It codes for CARTGLAGGRGTQYF.

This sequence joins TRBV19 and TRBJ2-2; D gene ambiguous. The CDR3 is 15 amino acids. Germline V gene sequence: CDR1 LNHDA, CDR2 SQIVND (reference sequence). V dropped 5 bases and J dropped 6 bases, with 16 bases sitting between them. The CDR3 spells CASSVPPLSSGELFF. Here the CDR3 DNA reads TGTGCCAGTAGTGTCCCTCCTCTCTCGTCCGGGGAGCTGTTTTTT.

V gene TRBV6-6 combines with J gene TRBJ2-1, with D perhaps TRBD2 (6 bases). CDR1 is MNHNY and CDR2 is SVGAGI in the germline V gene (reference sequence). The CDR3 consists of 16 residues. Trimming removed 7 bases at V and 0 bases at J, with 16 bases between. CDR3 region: CASTLSGTGSYNEQFF. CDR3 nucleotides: TGTGCCAGCACTCTTTCCGGGACTGGCTCCTACAATGAGCAGTTCTTC.

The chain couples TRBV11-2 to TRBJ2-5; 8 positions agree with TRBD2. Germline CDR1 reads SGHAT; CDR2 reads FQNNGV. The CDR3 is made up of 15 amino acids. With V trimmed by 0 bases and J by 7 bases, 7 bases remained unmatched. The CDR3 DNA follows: TGTGCCAGCAGCTTAGATTTCGCTGCGGGGGGGACCCAGTACTTC. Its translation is CASSLDFAAGGTQYF.

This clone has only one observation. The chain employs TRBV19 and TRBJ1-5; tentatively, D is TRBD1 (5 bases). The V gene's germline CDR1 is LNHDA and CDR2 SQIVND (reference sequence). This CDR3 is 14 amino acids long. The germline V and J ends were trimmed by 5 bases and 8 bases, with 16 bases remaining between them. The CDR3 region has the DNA TGTGCCAGTAGTTTCGACGGCTCGGGGGAGCCCCAGCATTTT. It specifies CASSFDGSGEPQHF.

CDR3 DNA: TGTGCCAGCAGTTTCCCTGACTTGAACACTGAAGCTTTCTTT. Protein product: CASSFPDLNTEAFF. V usage is TRBV28 and J usage is TRBJ1-1, with D uncertain. There are 14 residues in the CDR3. Looked up from germline, CDR1 is MDHEN and CDR2 is SYDVKM. Between the trimmed V and J ends, which lost 3 bases and 0 bases, there was a span of 8 bases.

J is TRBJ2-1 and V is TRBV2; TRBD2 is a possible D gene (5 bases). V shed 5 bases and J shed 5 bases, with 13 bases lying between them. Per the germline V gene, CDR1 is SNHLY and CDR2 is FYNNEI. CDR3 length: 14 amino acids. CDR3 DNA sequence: TGTGCCAGCAGTCCAACGAGGGCGGACAATGAGCAGTTCTTC. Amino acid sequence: CASSPTRADNEQFF.

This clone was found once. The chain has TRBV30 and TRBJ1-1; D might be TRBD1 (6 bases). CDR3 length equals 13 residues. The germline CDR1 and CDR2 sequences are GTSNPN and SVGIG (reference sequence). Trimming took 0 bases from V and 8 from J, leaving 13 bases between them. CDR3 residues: CAWSVQGVLEAFF. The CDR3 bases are TGTGCCTGGAGTGTACAGGGAGTTCTAGAAGCTTTCTTT.

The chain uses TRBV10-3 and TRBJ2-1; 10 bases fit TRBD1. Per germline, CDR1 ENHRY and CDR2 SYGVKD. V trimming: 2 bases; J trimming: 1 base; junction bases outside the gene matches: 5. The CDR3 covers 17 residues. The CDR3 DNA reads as TGTGCCATCAGTGAGCCGGGACAGGGGATTTCCTACAATGAGCAGTTCTTC. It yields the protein CAISEPGQGISYNEQFF.

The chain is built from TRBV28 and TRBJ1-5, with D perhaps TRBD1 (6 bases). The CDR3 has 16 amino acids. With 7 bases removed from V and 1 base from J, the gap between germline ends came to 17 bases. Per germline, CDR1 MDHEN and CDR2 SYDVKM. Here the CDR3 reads CASMKWGLESNQPQHF. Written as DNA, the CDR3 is TGTGCCAGCATGAAGTGGGGGCTAGAGAGCAATCAGCCCCAGCATTTT.

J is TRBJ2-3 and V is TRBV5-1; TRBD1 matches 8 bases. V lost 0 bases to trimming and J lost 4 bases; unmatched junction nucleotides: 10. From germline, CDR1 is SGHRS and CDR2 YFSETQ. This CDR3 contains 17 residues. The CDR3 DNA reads TGCGCCAGCAGCTTGGTCGCGCAGGGGGCCGTCTCAGATACGCAGTATTTT. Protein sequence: CASSLVAQGAVSDTQYF.

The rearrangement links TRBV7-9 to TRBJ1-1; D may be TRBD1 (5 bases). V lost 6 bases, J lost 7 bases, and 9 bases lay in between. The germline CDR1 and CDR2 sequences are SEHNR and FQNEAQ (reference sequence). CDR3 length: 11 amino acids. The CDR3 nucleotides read TGTGCCAGCAGTCCGGGGGTTGAAGCTTTCTTT. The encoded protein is CASSPGVEAFF.